In its sample, the clone carrying this TCR beta chain was seen a few times. With iRepertoire HTBI primers and Arm-PCR of CDR3 regions, TCR beta libraries were built. TCRdb analysed the multiplex PCR reads with MiXCR anew, one entry per CDR3 protein. The sample shows 400,000 to 450,000 distinct CDR3 sequences, about a quarter of them seen only once. V shed 1 base and J shed 9 bases, with 16 bases lying between them. Germline CDR1 and CDR2: DFQATT and SNEGSKA (reference sequence). The CDR3 loop spans 13 amino acids. The time point denotes: persistent/refractory GD, antithyroid drugs over 5 years with positive TRAb. PBMCs provided the RNA from which the TCR library was made. EDTA tubes were used for drawing nine milliliters of peripheral blood. This sample was taken from a study of regulatory T cells in long-lasting Graves disease.

The sample in question was peripheral blood mononuclear cells (PBMCs), obtained when the disease was refractory, from a patient treated with antithyroid drugs. V is TRBV20-1 and J is TRBJ2-7; D not certain. The sequence came from a female donor with Graves disease. The CDR3 loop reads CSARAGDSSGQYF. CDR3 sequence (DNA): TGCAGTGCTAGAGCGGGTGATTCCTCGGGGCAGTACTTC.